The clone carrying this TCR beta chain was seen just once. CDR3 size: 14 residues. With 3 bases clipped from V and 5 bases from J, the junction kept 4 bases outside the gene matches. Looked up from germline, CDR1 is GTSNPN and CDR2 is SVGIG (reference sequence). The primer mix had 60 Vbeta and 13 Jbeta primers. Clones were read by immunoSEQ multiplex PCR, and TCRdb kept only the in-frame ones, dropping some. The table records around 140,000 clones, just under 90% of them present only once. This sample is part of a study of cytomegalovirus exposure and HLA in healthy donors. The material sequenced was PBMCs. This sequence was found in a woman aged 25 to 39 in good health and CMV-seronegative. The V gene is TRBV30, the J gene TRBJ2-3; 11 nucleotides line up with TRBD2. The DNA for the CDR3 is TGTGCCTGGAGCTCCGGGACTAGCGGAGATACGCAGTATTTT. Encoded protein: CAWSSGTSGDTQYF.